This entry features one T cell receptor (beta chain) sequence. The CDR3 consists of 14 residues. V was clipped by 1 base and J by 4 bases, with 10 bases between them. This sample is part of a study of CD8 T cells in ankylosing spondylitis. TCRdb itself ran the 5' RACE reads through MiXCR, one entry per CDR3 protein. This sample has about 360,000 distinct CDR3 sequences, with approximately 22% found just once. The sequencing input was blood, either unsorted or a sorted T cell fraction (not recorded which). This sequence joins TRBV12-3 or TRBV12-4 and TRBJ1-1; D possibly corresponds to TRBD1 (5 bases). The TCR sequence derives from a male donor with ankylosing spondylitis or in good health (not recorded which). The DNA of the CDR3 is TGTGCCAGCAGTTTAGGTTTTGGGGGCACTGAAGCTTTCTTT. Its protein is CASSLGFGGTEAFF.